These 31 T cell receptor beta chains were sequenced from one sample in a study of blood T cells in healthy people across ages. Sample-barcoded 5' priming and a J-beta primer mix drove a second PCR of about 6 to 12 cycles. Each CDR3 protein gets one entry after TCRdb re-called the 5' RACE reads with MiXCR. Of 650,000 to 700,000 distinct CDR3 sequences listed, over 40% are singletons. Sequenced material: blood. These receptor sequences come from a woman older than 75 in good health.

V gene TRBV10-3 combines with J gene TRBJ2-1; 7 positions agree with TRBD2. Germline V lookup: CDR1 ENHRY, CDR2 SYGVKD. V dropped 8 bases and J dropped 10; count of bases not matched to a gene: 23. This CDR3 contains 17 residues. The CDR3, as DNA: TGTGCCATCGGTCGGGTGGCGGGAGATTTCGGGCGGGTGGAGCAGTTCTTC. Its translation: CAIGRVAGDFGRVEQFF.

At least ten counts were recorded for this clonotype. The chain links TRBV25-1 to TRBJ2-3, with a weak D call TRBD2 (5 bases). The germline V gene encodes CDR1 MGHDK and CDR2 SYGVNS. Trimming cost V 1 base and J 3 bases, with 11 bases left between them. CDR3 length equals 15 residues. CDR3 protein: CASSELLGKTDTQYF. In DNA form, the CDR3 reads TGTGCCAGCAGTGAATTGCTCGGGAAAACAGATACGCAGTATTTT.

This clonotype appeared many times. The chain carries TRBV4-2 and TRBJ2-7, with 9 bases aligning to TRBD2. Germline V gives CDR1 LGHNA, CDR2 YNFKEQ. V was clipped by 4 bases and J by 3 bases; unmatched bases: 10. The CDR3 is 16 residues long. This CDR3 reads CASSPGVAGAHYEQYF. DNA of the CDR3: TGTGCCAGCAGCCCTGGAGTAGCGGGAGCCCACTACGAGCAGTACTTC.

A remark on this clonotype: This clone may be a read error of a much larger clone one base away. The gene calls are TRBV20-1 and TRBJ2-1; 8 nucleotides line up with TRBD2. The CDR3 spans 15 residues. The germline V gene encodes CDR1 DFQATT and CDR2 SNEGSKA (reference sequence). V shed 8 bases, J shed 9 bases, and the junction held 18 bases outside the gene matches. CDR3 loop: CSPPGVAGTPGEQFF. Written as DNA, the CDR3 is TGCAGTCCTCCTGGGGTAGCGGGGACCCCGGGTGAGCAGTTCTTC.

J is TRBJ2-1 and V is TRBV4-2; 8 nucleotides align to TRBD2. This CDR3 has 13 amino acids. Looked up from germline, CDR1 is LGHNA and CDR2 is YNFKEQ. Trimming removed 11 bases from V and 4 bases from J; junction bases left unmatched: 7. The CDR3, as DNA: TGTGCCTCACAACCTAGCGGGTACAATGAGCAGTTCTTC. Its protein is CASQPSGYNEQFF.

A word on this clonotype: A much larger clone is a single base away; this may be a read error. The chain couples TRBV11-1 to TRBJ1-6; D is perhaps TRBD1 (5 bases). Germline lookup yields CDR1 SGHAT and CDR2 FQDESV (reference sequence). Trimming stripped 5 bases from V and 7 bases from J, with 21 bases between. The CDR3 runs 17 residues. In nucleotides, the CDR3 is TGTGCCAGCAGCCCGCGCTCCGGGGGGTCTCCGAATTCACCCCTCCACTTT. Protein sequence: CASSPRSGGSPNSPLHF.

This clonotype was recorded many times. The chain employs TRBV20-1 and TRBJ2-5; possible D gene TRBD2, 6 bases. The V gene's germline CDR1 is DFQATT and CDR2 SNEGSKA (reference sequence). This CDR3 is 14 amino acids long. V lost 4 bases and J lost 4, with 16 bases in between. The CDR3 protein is CSATVPGSTETQYF. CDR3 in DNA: TGCAGTGCTACCGTTCCCGGGAGTACAGAGACCCAGTACTTC.

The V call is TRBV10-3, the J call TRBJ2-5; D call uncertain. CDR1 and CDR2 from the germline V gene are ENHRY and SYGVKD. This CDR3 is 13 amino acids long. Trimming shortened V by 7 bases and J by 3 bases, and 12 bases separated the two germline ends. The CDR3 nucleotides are TGTGCCATCACCAACGATAGAGAAGAGACCCAGTACTTC. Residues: CAITNDREETQYF.

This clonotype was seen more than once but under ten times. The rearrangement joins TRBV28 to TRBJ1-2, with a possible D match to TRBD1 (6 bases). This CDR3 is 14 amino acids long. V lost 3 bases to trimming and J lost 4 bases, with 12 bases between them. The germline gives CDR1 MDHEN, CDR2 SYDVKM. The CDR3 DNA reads TGTGCCAGCAGTTTCCCGACAGGAGGCTATGGCTACACCTTC. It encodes CASSFPTGGYGYTF.

CDR3: CASSFRSGITVDEQFF. The CDR3 nucleotides are TGTGCCAGCAGTTTTCGGTCAGGGATTACAGTCGATGAGCAGTTCTTC. V usage is TRBV12-3 or TRBV12-4 and J usage is TRBJ2-1; D perhaps matches TRBD1 (5 bases). With 3 bases removed from V and 8 bases from J, the gap between germline ends came to 20 bases. This CDR3 spans 16 amino acids.

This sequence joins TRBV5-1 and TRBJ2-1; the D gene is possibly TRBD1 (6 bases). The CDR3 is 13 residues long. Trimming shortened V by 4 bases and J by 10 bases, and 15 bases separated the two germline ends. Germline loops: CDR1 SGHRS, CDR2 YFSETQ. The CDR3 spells CASSVAGVGEQFF. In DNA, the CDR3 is TGCGCCAGCAGCGTAGCAGGGGTGGGGGAGCAGTTCTTC.

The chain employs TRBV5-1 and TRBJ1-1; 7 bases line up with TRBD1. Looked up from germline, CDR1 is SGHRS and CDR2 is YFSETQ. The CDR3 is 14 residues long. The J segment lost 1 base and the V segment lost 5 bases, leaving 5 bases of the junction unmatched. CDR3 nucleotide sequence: TGCGCCAGCAGTCAGGGACAGTCGAACACTGAAGCTTTCTTT. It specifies CASSQGQSNTEAFF.

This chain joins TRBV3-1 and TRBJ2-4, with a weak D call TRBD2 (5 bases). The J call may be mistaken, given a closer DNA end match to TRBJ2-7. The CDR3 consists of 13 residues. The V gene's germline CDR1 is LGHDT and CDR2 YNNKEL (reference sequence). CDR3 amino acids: CASSQGRYYEQYF. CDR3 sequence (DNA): TGTGCCAGCAGCCAAGGGAGGTACTACGAGCAGTACTTC.

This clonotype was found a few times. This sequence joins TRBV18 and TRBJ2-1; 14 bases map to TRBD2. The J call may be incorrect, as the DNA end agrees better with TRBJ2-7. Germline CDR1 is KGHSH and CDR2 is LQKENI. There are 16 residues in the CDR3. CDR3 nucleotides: TGTGCCAGCTCACCAGGGACTAGCGGGAGCAGCAATGAGCAGTACTTC. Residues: CASSPGTSGSSNEQYF.

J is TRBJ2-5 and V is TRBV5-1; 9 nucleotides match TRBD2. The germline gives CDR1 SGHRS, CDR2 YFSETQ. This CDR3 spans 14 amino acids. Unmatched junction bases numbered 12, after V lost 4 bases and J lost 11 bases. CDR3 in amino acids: CASSVTAGGYEQYF. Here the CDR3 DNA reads TGCGCCAGCAGCGTAACTGCGGGAGGGTATGAGCAGTACTTC.

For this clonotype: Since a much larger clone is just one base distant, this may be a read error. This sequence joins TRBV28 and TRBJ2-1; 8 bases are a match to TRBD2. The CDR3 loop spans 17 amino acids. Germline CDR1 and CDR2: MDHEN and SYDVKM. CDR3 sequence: CTSSDPRAGGTYNEQFF. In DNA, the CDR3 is TGTACCAGCAGTGACCCTCGGGCGGGAGGCACCTACAATGAGCAGTTCTTC.

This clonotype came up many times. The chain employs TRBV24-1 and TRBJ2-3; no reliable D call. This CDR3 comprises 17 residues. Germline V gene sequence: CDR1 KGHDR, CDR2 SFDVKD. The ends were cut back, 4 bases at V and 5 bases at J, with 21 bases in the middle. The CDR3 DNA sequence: TGTGCCACCAGTGACCCATCCGGGCGCCCGCTGGGAGATACGCAGTATTTT. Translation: CATSDPSGRPLGDTQYF.

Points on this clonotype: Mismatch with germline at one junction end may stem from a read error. In nucleotides, the CDR3 is TGTGCCAGCAGCCGAAATACAGGGGTTTCTGGGGCCAACGTCCCGACTTTC. Amino acid sequence: CASSRNTGVSGANVPTF. The chain employs TRBV13 and TRBJ2-6; 7 nucleotides agree with TRBD1. This CDR3 is built from 17 residues. Per the germline V gene, CDR1 is PRHDT and CDR2 is FYEKMQ (reference sequence).

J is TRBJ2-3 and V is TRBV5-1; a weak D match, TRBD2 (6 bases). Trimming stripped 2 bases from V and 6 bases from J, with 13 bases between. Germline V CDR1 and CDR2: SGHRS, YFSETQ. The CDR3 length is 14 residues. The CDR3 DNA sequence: TGCGCCAGCAGCTTAAGTGCGGGGTTGGATACGCAGTATTTT. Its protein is CASSLSAGLDTQYF.

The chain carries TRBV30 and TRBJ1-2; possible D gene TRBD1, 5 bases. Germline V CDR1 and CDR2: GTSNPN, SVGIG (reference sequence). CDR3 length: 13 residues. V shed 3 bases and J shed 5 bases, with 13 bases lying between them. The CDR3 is CAWRAEGTYGYTF. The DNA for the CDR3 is TGTGCCTGGAGGGCGGAGGGGACTTATGGCTACACCTTC. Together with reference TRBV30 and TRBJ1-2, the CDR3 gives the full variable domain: SQTIHQWPATLVQPVGSPLSLECTVEGTSNPNLYWYRQAAGRGLQLLFYSVGIGQISSEVPQNLSASRPQDRQFILSSKKLLLSDSGFYLCAWRAEGTYGYTFGSGTRLTVV.

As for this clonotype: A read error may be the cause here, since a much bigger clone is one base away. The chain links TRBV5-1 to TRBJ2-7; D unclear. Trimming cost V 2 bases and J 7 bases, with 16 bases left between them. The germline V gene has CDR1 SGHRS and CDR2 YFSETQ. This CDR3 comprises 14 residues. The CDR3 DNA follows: TGCGCCAGCAGCTTACGGACCCTTTACAATGAGCAGTACTTC. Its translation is CASSLRTLYNEQYF. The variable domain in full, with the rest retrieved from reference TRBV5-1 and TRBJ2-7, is KAGVTQTPRYLIKTRGQQVTLSCSPISGHRSVSWYQQTPGQGLQFLFEYFSETQRNKGNFPGRFSGRQFSNSRSEMNVSTLELGDSALYLCASSLRTLYNEQYFGPGTRLTVT.

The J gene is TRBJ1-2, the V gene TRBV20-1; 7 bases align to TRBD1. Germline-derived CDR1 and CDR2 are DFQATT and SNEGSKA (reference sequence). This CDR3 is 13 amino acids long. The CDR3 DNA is TGCGGTTCCCGGGACAGCCCTAACTATGGCTACACCTTC. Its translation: CGSRDSPNYGYTF.

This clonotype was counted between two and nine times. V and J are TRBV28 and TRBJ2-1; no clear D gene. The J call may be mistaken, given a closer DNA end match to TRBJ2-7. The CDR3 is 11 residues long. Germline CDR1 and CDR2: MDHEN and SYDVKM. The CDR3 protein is CASGSYNEQYF. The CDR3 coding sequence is TGTGCCAGCGGCTCATACAATGAGCAGTACTTC.

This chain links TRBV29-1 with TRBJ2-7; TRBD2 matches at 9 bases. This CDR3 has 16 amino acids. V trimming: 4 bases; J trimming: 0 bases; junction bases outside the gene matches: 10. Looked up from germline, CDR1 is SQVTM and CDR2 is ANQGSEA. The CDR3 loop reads CSVAPSGNQVSYEQYF. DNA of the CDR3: TGCAGCGTTGCGCCTAGCGGGAATCAGGTCTCCTACGAGCAGTACTTC.

The CDR3 nucleotides are TGTGCCAGCAGCTTCACAGGGGTTAGTGAGCAGTTCTTC. Encoded protein: CASSFTGVSEQFF. The chain uses TRBV5-5 and TRBJ2-1; 7 nucleotides agree with TRBD1. The CDR3 has 13 residues. Losses at the gene ends were 2 bases for V and 9 bases for J; bases not matched to a gene: 5. Germline V gene data show CDR1 as SGHKS and CDR2 as YYEKEE (reference sequence). The full variable domain, completed using reference TRBV5-5 and TRBJ2-1, is DAGVTQSPTHLIKTRGQQVTLRCSPISGHKSVSWYQQVLGQGPQFIFQYYEKEERGRGNFPDRFSARQFPNYSSELNVNALLLGDSALYLCASSFTGVSEQFFGPGTRLTVL.

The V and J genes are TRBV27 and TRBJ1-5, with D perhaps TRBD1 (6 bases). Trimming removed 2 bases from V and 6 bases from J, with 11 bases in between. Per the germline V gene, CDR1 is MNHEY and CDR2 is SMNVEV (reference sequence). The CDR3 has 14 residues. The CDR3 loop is CASSLRGAGQPQHF. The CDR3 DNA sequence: TGTGCCAGCAGTTTACGGGGGGCGGGTCAGCCCCAGCATTTT.

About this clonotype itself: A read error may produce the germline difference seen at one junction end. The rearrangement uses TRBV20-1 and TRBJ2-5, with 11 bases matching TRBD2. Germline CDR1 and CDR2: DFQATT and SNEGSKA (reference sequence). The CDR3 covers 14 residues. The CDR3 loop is CSSRGLAGGETQYF. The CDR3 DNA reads TGCAGTTCTAGAGGGCTAGCGGGAGGAGAGACCCAGTACTTC.

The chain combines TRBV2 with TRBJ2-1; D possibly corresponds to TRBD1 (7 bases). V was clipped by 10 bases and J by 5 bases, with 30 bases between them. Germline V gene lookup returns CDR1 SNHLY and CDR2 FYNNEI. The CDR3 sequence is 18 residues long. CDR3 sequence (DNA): TGTGCCACCCTACGGCAGGGGGGCAGCGGCCGAGAGAACAATGAGCAGTTCTTC. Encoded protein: CATLRQGGSGRENNEQFF.

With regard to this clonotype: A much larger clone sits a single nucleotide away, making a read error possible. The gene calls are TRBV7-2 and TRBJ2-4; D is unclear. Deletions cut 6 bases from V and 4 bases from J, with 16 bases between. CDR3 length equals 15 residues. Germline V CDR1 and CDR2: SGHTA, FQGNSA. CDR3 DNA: TGTGCCAGCAGTTCACATCCGGCAGAGAAAAACATTCAGTACTTC. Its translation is CASSSHPAEKNIQYF.

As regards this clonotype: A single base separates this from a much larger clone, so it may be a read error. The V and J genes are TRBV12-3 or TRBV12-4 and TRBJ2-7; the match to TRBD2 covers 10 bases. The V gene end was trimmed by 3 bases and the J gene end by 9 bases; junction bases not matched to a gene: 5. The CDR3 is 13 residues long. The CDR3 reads CASSFLAGDMQYF. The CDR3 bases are TGTGCCAGCAGTTTTCTAGCGGGAGACATGCAGTACTTC.

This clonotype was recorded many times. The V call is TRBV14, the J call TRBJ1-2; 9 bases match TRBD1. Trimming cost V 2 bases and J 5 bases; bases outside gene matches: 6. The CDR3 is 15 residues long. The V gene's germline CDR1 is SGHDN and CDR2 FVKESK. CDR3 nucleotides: TGTGCCAGCAGCCAATTCACGACAGGGGGATATGGCTACACCTTC. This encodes CASSQFTTGGYGYTF.